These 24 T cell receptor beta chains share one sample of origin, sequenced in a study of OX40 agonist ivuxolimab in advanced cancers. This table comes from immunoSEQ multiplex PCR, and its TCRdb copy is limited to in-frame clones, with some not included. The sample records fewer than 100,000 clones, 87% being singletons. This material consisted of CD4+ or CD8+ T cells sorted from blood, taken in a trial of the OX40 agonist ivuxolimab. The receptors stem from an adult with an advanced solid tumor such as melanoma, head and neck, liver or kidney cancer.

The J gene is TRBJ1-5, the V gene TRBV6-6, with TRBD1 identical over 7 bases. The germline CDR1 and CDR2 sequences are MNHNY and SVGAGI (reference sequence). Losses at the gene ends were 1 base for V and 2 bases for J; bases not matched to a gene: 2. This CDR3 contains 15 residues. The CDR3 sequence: CASSYLGQRNQPQHF. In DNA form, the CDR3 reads TGTGCCAGCAGTTACTTGGGACAGCGCAATCAGCCCCAGCATTTT.

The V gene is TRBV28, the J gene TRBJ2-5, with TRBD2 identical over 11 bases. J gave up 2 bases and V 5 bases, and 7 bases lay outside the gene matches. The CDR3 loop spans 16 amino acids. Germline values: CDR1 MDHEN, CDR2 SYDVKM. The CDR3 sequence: CASSGRLAGSQETQYF. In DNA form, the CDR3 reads TGTGCCAGCAGTGGTAGACTAGCGGGATCACAAGAGACCCAGTACTTC.

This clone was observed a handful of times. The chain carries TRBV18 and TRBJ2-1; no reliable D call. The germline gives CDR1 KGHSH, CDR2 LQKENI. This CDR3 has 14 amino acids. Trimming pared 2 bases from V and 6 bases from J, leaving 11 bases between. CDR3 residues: CASSPGLRGNEQFF. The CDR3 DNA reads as TGTGCCAGCTCACCAGGGCTTCGCGGCAATGAGCAGTTCTTC.

CDR3 residues: CASSPPGSYNEQFF. The CDR3 DNA follows: TGTGCCAGCAGCCCTCCAGGGTCCTACAATGAGCAGTTCTTC. This chain joins TRBV7-6 and TRBJ2-1, with a weak D call TRBD1 (5 bases). The CDR3 has 14 residues. Germline V gives CDR1 SGHVS, CDR2 FNYEAQ. Trimming stripped 5 bases from V and 1 base from J, with 9 bases between.

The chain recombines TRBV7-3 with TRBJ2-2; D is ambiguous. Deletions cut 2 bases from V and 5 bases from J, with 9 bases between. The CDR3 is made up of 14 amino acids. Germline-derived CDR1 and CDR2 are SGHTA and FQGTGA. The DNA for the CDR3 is TGTGCCAGCAGCTTATGGTCGGTAACCGGGGAGCTGTTTTTT. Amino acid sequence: CASSLWSVTGELFF.

CDR3 residues: CASSPRTGGGYTF. DNA for the CDR3: TGTGCCAGCAGTCCCCGGACGGGCGGCGGCTACACCTTC. The gene calls are TRBV6-1 and TRBJ1-2; D ambiguous. Germline V gene data show CDR1 as MNHNS and CDR2 as SASEGT. The CDR3 is made up of 13 amino acids. Trimming cost V 5 bases and J 8 bases, with 15 bases left between them.

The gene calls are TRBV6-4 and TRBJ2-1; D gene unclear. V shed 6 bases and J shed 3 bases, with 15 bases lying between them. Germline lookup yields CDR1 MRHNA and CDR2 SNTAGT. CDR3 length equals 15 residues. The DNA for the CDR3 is TGTGCCAGCAGGAAGTCCCCCGAATACTACAATGAGCAGTTCTTC. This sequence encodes CASRKSPEYYNEQFF.

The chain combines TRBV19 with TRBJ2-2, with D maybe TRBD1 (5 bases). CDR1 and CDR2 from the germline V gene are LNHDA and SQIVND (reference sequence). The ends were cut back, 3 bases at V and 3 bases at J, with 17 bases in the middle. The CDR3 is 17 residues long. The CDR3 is CASSIPQGRADTGELFF. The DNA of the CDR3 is TGTGCCAGTAGTATTCCCCAGGGCAGGGCGGACACCGGGGAGCTGTTTTTT.

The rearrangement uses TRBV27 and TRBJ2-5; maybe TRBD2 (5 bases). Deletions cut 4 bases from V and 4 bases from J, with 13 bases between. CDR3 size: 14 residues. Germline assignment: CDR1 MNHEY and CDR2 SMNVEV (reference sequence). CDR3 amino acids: CASSSLVSLETQYF. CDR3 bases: TGTGCCAGCAGTTCACTAGTGAGTCTAGAGACCCAGTACTTC.

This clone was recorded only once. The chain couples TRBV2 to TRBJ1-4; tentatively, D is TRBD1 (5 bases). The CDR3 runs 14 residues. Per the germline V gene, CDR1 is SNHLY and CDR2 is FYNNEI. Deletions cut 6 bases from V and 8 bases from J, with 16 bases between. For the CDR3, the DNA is TGTGCCAGCAGGGGAATCAGGGAGAGGGAAAAACTGTTTTTT. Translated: CASRGIREREKLFF. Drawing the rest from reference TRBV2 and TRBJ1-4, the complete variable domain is EPEVTQTPSHQVTQMGQEVILRCVPISNHLYFYWYRQILGQKVEFLVSFYNNEISEKSEIFDDQFSVERPDGSNFTLKIRSTKLEDSAMYFCASRGIREREKLFFGSGTQLSVL.

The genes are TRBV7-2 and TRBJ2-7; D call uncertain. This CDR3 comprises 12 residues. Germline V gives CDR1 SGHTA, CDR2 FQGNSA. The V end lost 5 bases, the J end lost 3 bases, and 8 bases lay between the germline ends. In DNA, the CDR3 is TGTGCCAGCAGCGGCCCCCTCTACGAGCAGTACTTC. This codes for CASSGPLYEQYF.

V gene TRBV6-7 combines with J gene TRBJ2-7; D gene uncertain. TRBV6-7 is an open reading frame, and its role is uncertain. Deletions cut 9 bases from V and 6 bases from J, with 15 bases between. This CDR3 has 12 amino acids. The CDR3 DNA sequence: TGTGCCAGTCCCTTCCCCCCTCTCGAGCAGTACTTC. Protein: CASPFPPLEQYF.

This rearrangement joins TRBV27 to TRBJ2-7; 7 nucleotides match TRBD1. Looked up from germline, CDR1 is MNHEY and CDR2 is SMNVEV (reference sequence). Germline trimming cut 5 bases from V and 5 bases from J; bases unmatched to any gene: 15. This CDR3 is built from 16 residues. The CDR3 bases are TGTGCCAGCAGTCCCCGATCAGGCTACAGGGGACACGAGCAGTACTTC. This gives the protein CASSPRSGYRGHEQYF.

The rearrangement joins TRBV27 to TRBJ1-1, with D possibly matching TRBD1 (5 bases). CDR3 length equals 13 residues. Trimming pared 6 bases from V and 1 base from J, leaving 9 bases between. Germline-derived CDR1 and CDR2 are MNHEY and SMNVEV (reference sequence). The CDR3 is CASSLGQNTEAFF. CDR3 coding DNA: TGTGCCAGCAGCCTTGGACAGAACACTGAAGCTTTCTTT.

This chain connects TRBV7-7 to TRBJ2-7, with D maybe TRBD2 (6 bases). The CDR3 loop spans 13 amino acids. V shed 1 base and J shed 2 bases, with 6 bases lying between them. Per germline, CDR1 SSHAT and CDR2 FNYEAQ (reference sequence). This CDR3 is CASSLGGTYEQYF. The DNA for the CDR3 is TGTGCCAGCAGCTTAGGCGGGACCTACGAGCAGTACTTC. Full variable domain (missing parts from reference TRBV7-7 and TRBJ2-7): GAGVSQSPRYKVTKRGQDVTLRCDPISSHATLYWYQQALGQGPEFLTYFNYEAQPDKSGLPSDRFSAERPEGSISTLTIQRTEQRDSAMYRCASSLGGTYEQYFGPGTRLTVT.

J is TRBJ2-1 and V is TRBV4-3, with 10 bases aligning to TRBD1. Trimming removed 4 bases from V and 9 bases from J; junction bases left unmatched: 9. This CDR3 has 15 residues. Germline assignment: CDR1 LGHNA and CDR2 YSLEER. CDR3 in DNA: TGCGCCAGCAGCCCCGGGACAGGGGTATCGGGTGAGCAGTTCTTC. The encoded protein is CASSPGTGVSGEQFF.

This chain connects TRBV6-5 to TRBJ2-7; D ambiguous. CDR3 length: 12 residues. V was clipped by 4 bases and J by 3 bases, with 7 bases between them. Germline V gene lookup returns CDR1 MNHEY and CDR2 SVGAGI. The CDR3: CASSSASYEQYF. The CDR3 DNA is TGTGCCAGCAGTTCGGCCAGCTACGAGCAGTACTTC.

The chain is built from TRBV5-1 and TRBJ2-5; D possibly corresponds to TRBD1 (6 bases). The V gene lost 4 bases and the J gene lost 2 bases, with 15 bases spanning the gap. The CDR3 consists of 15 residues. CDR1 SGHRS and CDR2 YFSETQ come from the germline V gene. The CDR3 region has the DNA TGCGCCAGCAGCCCCCGGGACACCAGTCAAGAGACCCAGTACTTC. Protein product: CASSPRDTSQETQYF.

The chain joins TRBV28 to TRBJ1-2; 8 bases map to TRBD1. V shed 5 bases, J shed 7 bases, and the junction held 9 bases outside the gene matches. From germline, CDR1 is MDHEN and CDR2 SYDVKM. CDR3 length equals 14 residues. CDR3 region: CASSPIDRGGGYTF. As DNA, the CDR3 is TGTGCCAGCAGTCCTATCGACAGGGGCGGTGGCTACACCTTC.

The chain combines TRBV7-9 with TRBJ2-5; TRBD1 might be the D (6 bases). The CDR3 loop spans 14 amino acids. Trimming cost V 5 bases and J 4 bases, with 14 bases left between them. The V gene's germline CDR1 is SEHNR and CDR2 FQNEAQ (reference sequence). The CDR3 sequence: CASSLQGFVETQYF. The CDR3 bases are TGTGCCAGCAGCCTACAGGGTTTTGTAGAGACCCAGTACTTC.

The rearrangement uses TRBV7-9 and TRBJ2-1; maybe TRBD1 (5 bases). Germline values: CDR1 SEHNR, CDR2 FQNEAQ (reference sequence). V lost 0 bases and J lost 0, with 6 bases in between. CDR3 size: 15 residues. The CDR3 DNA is TGTGCCAGCAGCTTAGCGGGGCACTCCTACAATGAGCAGTTCTTC. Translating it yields CASSLAGHSYNEQFF.

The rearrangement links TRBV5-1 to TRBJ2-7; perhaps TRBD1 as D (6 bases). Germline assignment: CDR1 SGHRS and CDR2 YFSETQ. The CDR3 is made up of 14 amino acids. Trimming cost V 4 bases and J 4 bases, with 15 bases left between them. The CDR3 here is CASSQPDRSYEQYF. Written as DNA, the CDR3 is TGCGCCAGCAGCCAACCGGACAGATCTTACGAGCAGTACTTC.

CDR3 protein: CAWSLTGNTEAFF. The CDR3, as DNA: TGTGCCTGGAGCCTAACGGGGAACACTGAAGCTTTCTTT. V and J are TRBV30 and TRBJ1-1; D is undetermined. Germline V gives CDR1 GTSNPN, CDR2 SVGIG (reference sequence). The CDR3 runs 13 residues. V gave up 3 bases and J gave up 1 base, with 9 bases separating them.

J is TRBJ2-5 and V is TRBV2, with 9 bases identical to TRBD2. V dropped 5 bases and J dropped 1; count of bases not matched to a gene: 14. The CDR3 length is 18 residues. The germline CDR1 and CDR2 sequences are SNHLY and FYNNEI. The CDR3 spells CASSLPTRAGGPQETQYF. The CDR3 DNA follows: TGTGCCAGCAGTCTACCCACCCGAGCGGGAGGCCCCCAAGAGACCCAGTACTTC.